These T cell receptor beta chains were read from a single sample in a study of T-cell reconstitution after alpha-beta-depleted transplantation in children. TCRdb re-called the PCR reads with MiXCR, one entry per CDR3 protein. The sample contains a few hundred thousand distinct CDR3 sequences, 11% of which appear only once. This specimen was peripheral blood, taken 180 days after TCRalphabeta/CD19-depleted stem cell transplant. These receptors originate from a male patient aged 2-15 years who had a stem cell transplant for chronic granulomatous disease, so the T cells may come from the graft donor. The CDR3 runs from the conserved cysteine through the conserved F or W. The order of the fields is V gene, CDR3 protein.

>TRBV28
CASSSELVGNQPQHF
>TRBV29-1
CSVEDPWASGYNEQFF
>TRBV27
CASSSHLTGRNEQYF
>TRBV20-1
CSARLRGESYNSPLHF
>TRBV12-3/TRBV12-4
CASRRDREKETQYF
>TRBV15
CATSREDSSSYEQYF
>TRBV5-1
CASSSGGNLNYGYTF
>TRBV7-2
CASSLVGTSINEQFF
>TRBV6-5
CASSYFAQGSEQFF
>TRBV20-1
CSARDVRLSNEQYF
>TRBV12-3/TRBV12-4
CASSWAAGEQYF
>TRBV28
CASRGSSGQETQYF
>TRBV7-9
CASSFRDRYEQYF
>TRBV7-9
CASSLGPLAYNHYEQYF
>TRBV20-1
CSARNLGQASNQPQHF
>TRBV6-1
CASSEETSGPYEQYF
>TRBV5-6
CASSLEGLLVETQYF
>TRBV5-1
CASRGQGNTDTQYF
>TRBV19
CASSIEELAGPKFNEQFF
>TRBV28
CASSRGRLSEKLFF
>TRBV19
CASSTEEPAWQPQHF
>TRBV15
CATSVGSNQPQHF
>TRBV19
CASSMWDSNQPQHF
>TRBV30
CAWRPLTSGSYNEQFF
>TRBV20-1
CSARGSTGQNQPQHF
>TRBV7-8
CASSPWDRNSGTQYF
>TRBV12-3/TRBV12-4
CASSFLLGMGREGNTGELFF
>TRBV18
CASSPPGGVAKNIQYF
>TRBV7-2
CASIGKNIQYF
>TRBV27
CASSPLGSYNEQFF
>TRBV12-3/TRBV12-4
CASKPTRVGELFF
>TRBV5-1
CSSSSAPGPLHF
>TRBV28
CASSPGTGIKYGEKLFF
>TRBV10-3
CAISEPGQRMYF
>TRBV12-3/TRBV12-4
CASSWEGGGGYTF
>TRBV4-1
CASSQDEGVYYEQYF
>TRBV6-5
CASISSRLTGELFF
>TRBV10-3
CAISDGPGSTDTQYF
>TRBV30
CAWNGQGVEQYF
>TRBV18
CASSPYEGNTEAFF
>TRBV5-1
CASSPAKMGEQFF
>TRBV10-3
CARDGDTQYF
>TRBV5-6
CASSEGQGNSPLHF
>TRBV5-5
CASSDGLAPDRKYF
>TRBV20-1
CSARTLLAGGEQFF
>TRBV20-1
CSATGIGYNEQFF
>TRBV20-1
CSARDLSGGNYNEQFF
>TRBV12-3/TRBV12-4
CASRPGQGGGQPQHF
>TRBV18
CASSPSRQGSYEQYF
>TRBV19
CASSQKGLAKNIQYF
>TRBV6-2/TRBV6-3
CASSSSGGLRTDTQYF
>TRBV5-1
CASSPDRGRLAKNIQYF